Listed here is a single T cell receptor (beta chain). Antigen unknown. This specimen comes from a study of T cells after yellow fever vaccination. For the study at large: Fractions of low cell number were prepared using SMART-Seq v4 Ultra Low Input. Study results and caveats: High-abundance clonotypes from the bulk population could contaminate FACS-sorted repertoires. Among primary-vaccination clones, most reappeared after the booster, at almost 98% for CD4 and roughly 88% for CD8.

Template switching by 5'RACE produced TCR cDNA, adding a universal primer site and UMIs. TCRdb analysed the 5' RACE reads with MiXCR anew, one entry per CDR3 protein. The data show about 550,000 distinct CDR3 sequences, over 15% seen once. This CDR3 region has 14 residues. Trimming removed 2 bases at V and 1 base at J, with 9 bases between. From germline, CDR1 is ENHRY and CDR2 SYGVKD. The receptor was derived from a man younger than 40 who received the YFV17D yellow fever vaccine. V and J are TRBV10-3 and TRBJ2-7, with a tentative D call TRBD2 (6 bases). The sample here was PBMCs, taken 15 days after the yellow fever booster vaccination. DNA of the CDR3: TGTGCCATCAGTGAGGGCGGGACTTCCTACGAGCAGTACTTC. Translating it yields CAISEGGTSYEQYF.